This T cell receptor (beta chain) appears in the sequencing data of a study of human T cells and chemical hapten exposure. Study-wide context: Alopecia areata, totalis or universalis affected patients who were mostly female.

Time point meaning: patch test 3, about 24 weeks after DPC sensitization. The treatment was: therapeutic diphenylcyclopropenone sensitization with weekly scalp DPC. Unfractionated whole blood was the source from which total RNA was extracted. The CDR3 has 12 residues. Trimming stripped 3 bases from V and 5 bases from J, with 8 bases between. CDR1 is SGHNT and CDR2 is YYREEE in the germline V gene (reference sequence). Each CDR3 protein is one row after TCRdb ran MiXCR on the RACE reads. The table has 35,000 to 45,000 distinct CDR3 sequences, over 9.5% seen once. The chain recombines TRBV5-4 with TRBJ2-5; D is possibly TRBD2 (5 bases). The sequence was collected from a woman in her 40s with alopecia areata. Some clones in this sample may be carry-over from other donors' samples. The source was whole blood, collected in connection with sensitization to the hapten diphenylcyclopropenone (DPC). The chain's CDR3 is CASSSGVETQYF. The CDR3 coding sequence is TGTGCCAGCAGCTCCGGGGTGGAGACCCAGTACTTC.